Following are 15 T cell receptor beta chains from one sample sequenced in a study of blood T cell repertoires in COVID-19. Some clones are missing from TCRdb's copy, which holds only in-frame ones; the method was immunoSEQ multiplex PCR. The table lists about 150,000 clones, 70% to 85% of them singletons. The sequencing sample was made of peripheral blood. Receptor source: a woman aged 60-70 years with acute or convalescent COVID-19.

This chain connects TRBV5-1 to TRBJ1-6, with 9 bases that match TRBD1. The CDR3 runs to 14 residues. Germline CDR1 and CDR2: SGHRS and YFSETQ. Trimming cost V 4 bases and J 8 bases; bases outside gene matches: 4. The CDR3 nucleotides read TGCGCCAGCAGCCCGGACAGGGGAGATTCACCCCTCCACTTT. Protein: CASSPDRGDSPLHF.

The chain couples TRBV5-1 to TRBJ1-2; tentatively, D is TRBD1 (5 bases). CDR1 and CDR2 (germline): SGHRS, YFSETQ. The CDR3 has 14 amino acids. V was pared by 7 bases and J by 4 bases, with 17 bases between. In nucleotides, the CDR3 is TGCGCCAGCGGGGCGGGGGATACGGGCTATGGCTACACCTTC. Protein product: CASGAGDTGYGYTF.

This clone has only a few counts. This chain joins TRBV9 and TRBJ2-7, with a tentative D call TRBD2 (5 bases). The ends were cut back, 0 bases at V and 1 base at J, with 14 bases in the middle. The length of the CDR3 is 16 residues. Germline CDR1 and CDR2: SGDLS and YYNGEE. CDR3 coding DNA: TGTGCCAGCAGCGTAGAGATGGGAGCAGTGTCCTACGAGCAGTACTTC. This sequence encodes CASSVEMGAVSYEQYF.

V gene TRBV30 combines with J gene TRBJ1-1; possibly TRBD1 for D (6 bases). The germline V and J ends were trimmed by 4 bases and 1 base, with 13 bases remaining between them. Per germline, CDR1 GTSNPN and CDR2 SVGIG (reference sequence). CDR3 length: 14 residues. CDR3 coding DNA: TGTGCCTGGACCCCCCGGGACAAGAACACTGAAGCTTTCTTT. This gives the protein CAWTPRDKNTEAFF.

The DNA of the CDR3 is TGTGCCAGCAGCTTTAGCGGTCCGACCTACGAGCAGTACGTC. As protein: CASSFSGPTYEQYV. The chain has TRBV11-2 and TRBJ2-7, with a possible D match to TRBD2 (6 bases). Per germline, CDR1 SGHAT and CDR2 FQNNGV. The CDR3 sequence is 14 residues long. With 3 bases removed from V and 2 bases from J, the gap between germline ends came to 11 bases.

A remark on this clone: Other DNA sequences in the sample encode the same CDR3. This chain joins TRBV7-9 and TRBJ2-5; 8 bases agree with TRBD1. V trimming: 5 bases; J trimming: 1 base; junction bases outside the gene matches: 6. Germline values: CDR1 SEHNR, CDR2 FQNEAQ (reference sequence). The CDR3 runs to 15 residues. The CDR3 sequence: CASSLRQGTQETQYF. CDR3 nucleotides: TGTGCCAGCAGCCTCAGACAGGGGACCCAAGAGACCCAGTACTTC.

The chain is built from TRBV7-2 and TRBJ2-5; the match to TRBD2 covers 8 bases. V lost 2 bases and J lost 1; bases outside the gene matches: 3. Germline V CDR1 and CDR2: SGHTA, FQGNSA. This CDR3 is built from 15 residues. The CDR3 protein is CASSLYSGSQETQYF. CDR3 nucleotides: TGTGCCAGCAGCTTATACAGCGGGAGCCAAGAGACCCAGTACTTC. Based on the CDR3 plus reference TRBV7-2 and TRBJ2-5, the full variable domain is GAGVSQSPSNKVTEKGKDVELRCDPISGHTALYWYRQSLGQGLEFLIYFQGNSAPDKSGLPSDRFSAERTGGSVSTLTIQRTQQEDSAVYLCASSLYSGSQETQYFGPGTRLLVL.

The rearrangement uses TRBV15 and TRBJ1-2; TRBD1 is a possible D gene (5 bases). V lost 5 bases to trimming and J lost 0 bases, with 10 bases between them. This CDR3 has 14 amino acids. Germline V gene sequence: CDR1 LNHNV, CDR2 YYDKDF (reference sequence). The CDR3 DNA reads TGTGCCACCAGCCCCGGACATACTAACTATGGCTACACCTTC. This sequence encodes CATSPGHTNYGYTF.

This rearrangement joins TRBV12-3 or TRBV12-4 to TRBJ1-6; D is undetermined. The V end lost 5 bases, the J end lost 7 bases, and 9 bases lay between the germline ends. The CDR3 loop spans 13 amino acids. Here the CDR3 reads CASSPVVNSPLHF. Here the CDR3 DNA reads TGTGCCAGCAGTCCAGTGGTAAATTCACCCCTCCACTTT.

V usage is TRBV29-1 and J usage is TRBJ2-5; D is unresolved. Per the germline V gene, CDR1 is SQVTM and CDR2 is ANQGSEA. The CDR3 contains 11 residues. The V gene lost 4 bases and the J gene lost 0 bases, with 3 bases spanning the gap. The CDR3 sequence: CSVANQETQYF. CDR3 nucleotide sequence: TGCAGCGTTGCCAACCAAGAGACCCAGTACTTC.

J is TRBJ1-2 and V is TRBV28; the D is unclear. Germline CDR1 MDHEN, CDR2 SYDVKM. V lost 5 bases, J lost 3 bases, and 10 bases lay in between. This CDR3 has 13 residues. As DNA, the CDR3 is TGTGCCAGCAGTGCCTACCAGGACTATGGCTACACCTTC. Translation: CASSAYQDYGYTF.

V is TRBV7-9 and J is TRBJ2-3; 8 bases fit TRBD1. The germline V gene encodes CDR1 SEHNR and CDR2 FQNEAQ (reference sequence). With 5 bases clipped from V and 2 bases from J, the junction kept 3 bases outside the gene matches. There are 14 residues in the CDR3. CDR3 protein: CASSRQGFTDTQYF. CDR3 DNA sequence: TGTGCCAGCAGCCGACAGGGGTTCACAGATACGCAGTATTTT.

CDR3 region: CASSVVGNSPLHF. CDR3 coding DNA: TGTGCCAGCAGCGTAGTCGGGAATTCACCCCTCCACTTT. The rearrangement joins TRBV9 to TRBJ1-6; D call uncertain. CDR3 length: 13 residues. CDR1 SGDLS and CDR2 YYNGEE come from the germline V gene. The V and J ends lost 0 bases and 7 bases respectively, with 5 bases between them.

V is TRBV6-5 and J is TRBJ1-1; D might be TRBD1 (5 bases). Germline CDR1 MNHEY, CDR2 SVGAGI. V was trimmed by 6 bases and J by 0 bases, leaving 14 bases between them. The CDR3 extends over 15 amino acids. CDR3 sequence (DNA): TGTGCCAGCAGCCGCCTTGACAGCATGAACACTGAAGCTTTCTTT. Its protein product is CASSRLDSMNTEAFF.

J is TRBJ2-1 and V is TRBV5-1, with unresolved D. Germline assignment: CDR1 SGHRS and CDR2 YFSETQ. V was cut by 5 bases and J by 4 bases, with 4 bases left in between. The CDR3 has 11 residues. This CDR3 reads CASRSYNEQFF. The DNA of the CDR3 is TGCGCCAGCAGGTCTTACAATGAGCAGTTCTTC.